This T cell receptor beta chain was recovered during a study of cytomegalovirus exposure and HLA in healthy donors. Concerning this clone: Its antigen is undetermined.

The V end was cut by 5 bases, the J end by 0 bases, with 10 bases between. The CDR3 sequence is 14 residues long. CDR1 and CDR2 (germline): SGDLS, YYNGEE. Study results and caveats: Some V segments, TRBV6-2 and TRBV6-3 among them, were indistinguishable and were therefore excluded. A few CMV-associated chains were confirmed in vitro to be specific for CMV antigens. Across donors, presence/absence analyses took sequencing depth to be roughly uniform.

The PCR had 60 Vbeta and 13 Jbeta primers. Per the original data handling: The count from a later analysis was tens of millions of unique TCR beta chains, about 9.9 million of them shared. Only in-frame clones appear in the TCRdb table, and some are missing; sequencing was by immunoSEQ multiplex PCR. D and trimming come from the DNA, and the V and J calls and clone size come from that table. The sample's table shows roughly 88,000 clones. This TCR was recovered from a man in his fifties or sixties in good health and CMV-seropositive. The gene calls are TRBV9 and TRBJ2-3, with D perhaps TRBD1 (7 bases). Sequencing was performed on PBMCs. DNA for the CDR3: TGTGCCAGCAGGGAGGGACAGAGCACAGATACGCAGTATTTT. Translation gives CASREGQSTDTQYF. Complete variable domain (other parts from reference TRBV9 and TRBJ2-3): DSGVTQTPKHLITATGQRVTLRCSPRSGDLSVYWYQQSLDQGLQFLIQYYNGEERAKGNILERFSAQQFPDLHSELNLSSLELGDSALYFCASREGQSTDTQYFGPGTRLTVL.